This paragraph covers one T cell receptor beta chain sequence. This entry belongs to a study of blood T cell repertoires in COVID-19. As for the study in general: Both acute and convalescent COVID-19 samples were obtained from the United States, Italy and Spain.

With 6 bases removed from V and 2 bases from J, the gap between germline ends came to 8 bases. CDR1 and CDR2 (germline): DFQATT, SNEGSKA (reference sequence). The CDR3 sequence is 11 residues long. Per the original methods: Reference gene primer amplification gave nucleated cell count estimates. Produced via immunoSEQ multiplex PCR; TCRdb's table is partial and in-frame only. V, J and clone size were drawn from that table, and D and trimming were deduced from the DNA. The sample consists of 310,000 or so clones, about 83% of them appearing once. The sequenced sample was PBMCs or T cells enriched from blood (not recorded which). The chain joins TRBV20-1 to TRBJ2-7; D unclear. This clonotype was obtained from a woman between 40 and 55 years old who had recovered from COVID-19. The CDR3 DNA follows: TGCAGTGCGTATAGCCCCTACGAGCAGTACTTC. Its translation is CSAYSPYEQYF.